Given below is one TCR beta chain in context. These data originate in a study of control samples from healthy donors and cancer patients. The assay was immunoSEQ multiplex PCR, and TCRdb's table has in-frame clones only and misses some. The sample includes under 95,000 clones, about nine tenths of them seen just once. The sequence came from a woman in her twenties or thirties in good health. Sequencing was carried out using blood.

CDR3 coding DNA: TGCGCCAGCAGCCCCGGGCAGGGGATATATCATCAGCCCCAGCATTTT. It translates to CASSPGQGIYHQPQHF. The V and J genes are TRBV5-1 and TRBJ1-5; tentative D call: TRBD1 (6 bases). The CDR3 totals 16 residues. Germline assignment: CDR1 SGHRS and CDR2 YFSETQ. V lost 4 bases and J lost 5, with 19 bases in between.